This TCR beta chain originates from a study of T-cell reconstitution after alpha-beta-depleted transplantation in children. Notes on the study in general: Fresh T-cell production supplied most of the T-cell counts and diversity seen one year after transplant.

The V gene lost 6 bases and the J gene lost 4 bases, with 12 bases spanning the gap. Germline CDR1 is MDHEN and CDR2 is SYDVKM. This CDR3 comprises 13 residues. Researchers prepared the TCRbeta library using unique molecular identifiers, the study reports. In TCRdb, the PCR reads were re-called with MiXCR into one record per CDR3 protein. The sample shows fewer than 1 million distinct CDR3 sequences, 15% to 20% of them seen only once. Of note for this clonotype: What it binds is not known.

The sequencing here drew on PBMCs, mostly from graft donor cells, taken 360 days after TCRalphabeta/CD19-depleted stem cell transplant. This chain links TRBV28 with TRBJ1-2; the D gene is possibly TRBD1 (6 bases). The clonotype was recovered from a male patient under 18 who had a stem cell transplant for acute lymphoblastic leukemia, so the T cells may come from the graft donor. CDR3 DNA: TGTGCCAGCAGGGTCCGGACAGCCTATGGCTACACCTTC. This sequence encodes CASRVRTAYGYTF.